The 22 T cell receptor beta chains below come from one sample, sequenced in a study of cytomegalovirus exposure and HLA in healthy donors. With 60 Vbeta and 13 Jbeta primers, the PCR was carried out. The protocol was immunoSEQ multiplex PCR, while the TCRdb copy is restricted to in-frame clones and leaves out a portion. Of about 85,000 clones listed, around 64% are singletons. The material sequenced was PBMCs. The receptor source for this set is a man younger than 40 in good health and CMV-seronegative.

This clone was found a few times. The chain is built from TRBV5-1 and TRBJ1-6; possible D gene TRBD1, 6 bases. Trimming cost V 4 bases and J 0 bases, with 14 bases left between them. The CDR3 has 17 amino acids. Germline CDR1 and CDR2: SGHRS and YFSETQ. The CDR3 nucleotides read TGCGCCAGCAGCCCTTCGGACAGCTTCTCCTATAATTCACCCCTCCACTTT. Protein sequence: CASSPSDSFSYNSPLHF.

V gene TRBV5-4 combines with J gene TRBJ2-7; 9 bases line up with TRBD2. This CDR3 is 16 amino acids long. Germline CDR1 reads SGHNT; CDR2 reads YYREEE (reference sequence). V lost 1 base and J lost 3; bases outside the gene matches: 8. DNA for the CDR3: TGTGCCAGCAGCTTGAGGCGGGAGGGCCGGGGCTACGAGCAGTACTTC. Translated: CASSLRREGRGYEQYF.

This chain joins TRBV18 and TRBJ1-1; D is perhaps TRBD1 (5 bases). Germline V gene sequence: CDR1 KGHSH, CDR2 LQKENI. CDR3 length: 14 residues. V lost 4 bases to trimming and J lost 2 bases, with 11 bases between them. CDR3 sequence: CASSLTGQNTEAFF. In nucleotides, the CDR3 is TGTGCCAGCTCACTAACTGGACAAAACACTGAAGCTTTCTTT.

The chain joins TRBV7-9 to TRBJ2-3, with D maybe TRBD1 (5 bases). Per germline, CDR1 SEHNR and CDR2 FQNEAQ (reference sequence). With 5 bases removed from V and 0 bases from J, the gap between germline ends came to 12 bases. The CDR3 covers 15 residues. The CDR3 DNA is TGTGCCAGCAGCCCCAGGACACCTAGCACAGATACGCAGTATTTT. This codes for CASSPRTPSTDTQYF.

This sequence joins TRBV30 and TRBJ2-7; D unresolved. The J call is in doubt because the DNA end fits TRBJ2-1 better. Germline-derived CDR1 and CDR2 are GTSNPN and SVGIG (reference sequence). There are 14 residues in the CDR3. In DNA, the CDR3 is TGTGCCTGGATTGCGAGACTTTCTTACAATGAGCAGTTCTTC. It specifies CAWIARLSYNEQFF.

J is TRBJ2-3 and V is TRBV2; 8 bases align to TRBD2. Germline CDR1 reads SNHLY; CDR2 reads FYNNEI. The CDR3 extends over 14 amino acids. Trimming removed 8 bases from V and 1 base from J; junction bases left unmatched: 5. CDR3 amino acids: CASLAGWGTDTQYF. The CDR3 DNA is TGTGCCAGCTTAGCGGGATGGGGCACAGATACGCAGTATTTT. The whole variable domain, filled in from reference TRBV2 and TRBJ2-3, reads EPEVTQTPSHQVTQMGQEVILRCVPISNHLYFYWYRQILGQKVEFLVSFYNNEISEKSEIFDDQFSVERPDGSNFTLKIRSTKLEDSAMYFCASLAGWGTDTQYFGPGTRLTVL.

The CDR3 spells CASSIVGGNYGYTF. In DNA form, the CDR3 reads TGTGCCAGCAGTATTGTAGGAGGAAACTATGGCTACACCTTC. This chain connects TRBV6-5 to TRBJ1-2; D gene unclear. Deletions cut 5 bases from V and 2 bases from J, with 12 bases between. CDR1 and CDR2 (germline): MNHEY, SVGAGI. This CDR3 contains 14 residues.

In its sample, this clone was seen a few times. The J gene is TRBJ2-1, the V gene TRBV7-9, with 11 bases that match TRBD2. In germline, CDR1 is SEHNR, CDR2 FQNEAQ (reference sequence). V shed 7 bases and J 7 bases; nucleotides not matched to a gene: 9. CDR3 length: 15 residues. CDR3 in DNA: TGTGCCAGCACCCTCGGGGGACTAGCGGTGAATGAGCAGTTCTTC. Protein: CASTLGGLAVNEQFF.

The chain employs TRBV5-6 and TRBJ1-1; tentative D call: TRBD1 (5 bases). Germline V gives CDR1 SGHDT, CDR2 YYEEEE. Trimming removed 4 bases at V and 0 bases at J, with 22 bases between. The CDR3 loop spans 18 amino acids. This chain's CDR3 is CASSPLVWGVNMNTEAFF. DNA of the CDR3: TGTGCCAGCAGCCCGCTGGTGTGGGGGGTCAACATGAACACTGAAGCTTTCTTT. The whole variable domain, remainder taken from reference TRBV5-6 and TRBJ1-1, is DAGVTQSPTHLIKTRGQQVTLRCSPKSGHDTVSWYQQALGQGPQFIFQYYEEEERQRGNFPDRFSGHQFPNYSSELNVNALLLGDSALYLCASSPLVWGVNMNTEAFFGQGTRLTVV.

This clone was seen more than once but under ten times. The chain combines TRBV9 with TRBJ1-2, with a weak D call TRBD1 (5 bases). V lost 4 bases, J lost 3 bases, and 19 bases lay in between. Germline V gene data show CDR1 as SGDLS and CDR2 as YYNGEE. The CDR3 spans 16 residues. The CDR3 loop is CASSQALGQAHYGYTF. CDR3 DNA: TGTGCCAGCAGCCAGGCCTTGGGGCAGGCCCACTATGGCTACACCTTC.

This clone came up a few times. V usage is TRBV2 and J usage is TRBJ1-4, with a possible D match to TRBD1 (6 bases). Trimming took off 3 bases at V and 7 bases at J, with 18 bases between the two ends. This CDR3 contains 16 residues. Germline V gene data show CDR1 as SNHLY and CDR2 as FYNNEI. The CDR3 bases are TGTGCCAGCAGTGATAAAAGTTGGGACATCACTGAAAAACTGTTTTTT. Its protein is CASSDKSWDITEKLFF.

The genes are TRBV6-5 and TRBJ2-7; 10 positions match TRBD2. Germline V gives CDR1 MNHEY, CDR2 SVGAGI. The CDR3 consists of 15 residues. The V segment lost 2 bases and the J segment 4 bases; nucleotides outside the gene matches: 5. The CDR3 here is CASSYRASGGYEQYF. CDR3 nucleotide sequence: TGTGCCAGCAGTTACCGCGCTAGCGGGGGATACGAGCAGTACTTC.

DNA for the CDR3: TGCAGCCTTCTAGACTATACTCCCTCTGGGGCCAACGTCCTGACTTTC. It encodes CSLLDYTPSGANVLTF. The V and J genes are TRBV29-1 and TRBJ2-6, with D possibly TRBD2 on 5 matching bases. V lost 8 bases and J 0 bases, leaving 17 bases between the germline ends. CDR3 length: 16 amino acids. CDR1 is SQVTM and CDR2 is ANQGSEA in the germline V gene.

The chain couples TRBV29-1 to TRBJ2-3; D remains ambiguous. This CDR3 spans 13 amino acids. Per the germline V gene, CDR1 is SQVTM and CDR2 is ANQGSEA. Written as DNA, the CDR3 is TGCAGTACGCGGCCCCTCAGCACAGATACGCAGTATTTT. It encodes CSTRPLSTDTQYF.

The chain has TRBV7-9 and TRBJ2-5, with a weak D call TRBD1 (6 bases). The CDR3 spans 13 residues. V lost 5 bases, J lost 2 bases, and 9 bases lay in between. Germline values: CDR1 SEHNR, CDR2 FQNEAQ (reference sequence). The CDR3 DNA follows: TGTGCCAGCAGCCCGACAGGACAAGAGACCCAGTACTTC. It codes for CASSPTGQETQYF.

V and J are TRBV18 and TRBJ1-5; weak D call: TRBD1 (6 bases). The V gene's germline CDR1 is KGHSH and CDR2 LQKENI. This CDR3 is built from 15 residues. V gave up 3 bases and J gave up 5 bases, with 14 bases separating them. The CDR3 DNA sequence: TGTGCCAGCTCACCCTCACAGGGTATATATCAGCCCCAGCATTTT. Translating it yields CASSPSQGIYQPQHF.

In its sample, this clone was seen once. This sequence joins TRBV28 and TRBJ1-4; D remains unclear. Trimming shortened V by 4 bases and J by 6 bases, and 15 bases separated the two germline ends. This CDR3 spans 15 amino acids. Germline loops: CDR1 MDHEN, CDR2 SYDVKM. In DNA, the CDR3 is TGTGCCAGCAGTTACCCGAGTTTGGGAGATGAAAAACTGTTTTTT. Translation: CASSYPSLGDEKLFF.

The table lists this clone with a few counts. The chain uses TRBV30 and TRBJ2-2; TRBD2 matches at 11 bases. The ends lost 7 bases at V and 3 bases at J; junction bases unmatched: 7. The CDR3 runs 15 residues. Germline assignment: CDR1 GTSNPN and CDR2 SVGIG (reference sequence). The CDR3 spells CAFSTSGADTGELFF. CDR3 sequence (DNA): TGTGCCTTTTCGACTAGCGGGGCGGACACCGGGGAGCTGTTTTTT.

The V call is TRBV15, the J call TRBJ2-5; 8 bases fit TRBD1. Per the germline V gene, CDR1 is LNHNV and CDR2 is YYDKDF (reference sequence). Germline trimming cut 3 bases from V and 5 bases from J; bases unmatched to any gene: 5. The CDR3 totals 14 residues. Written as DNA, the CDR3 is TGTGCCACCAGCAGCGGACAGGGTCTGGAGACCCAGTACTTC. Residues: CATSSGQGLETQYF.

The chain is built from TRBV10-3 and TRBJ1-2, with 7 nucleotides matching TRBD1. The CDR3 has 12 amino acids. After removal of 10 bases from V and 3 bases from J, the junction contained 5 bases not matched to a gene. Per germline, CDR1 ENHRY and CDR2 SYGVKD. CDR3 sequence reads: CATSGQDYGYTF. CDR3 in DNA: TGTGCCACATCCGGACAGGACTATGGCTACACCTTC.

V and J are TRBV9 and TRBJ1-4; D might be TRBD1 (6 bases). V lost 1 base and J lost 4, with 11 bases in between. CDR1 is SGDLS, CDR2 YYNGEE, per germline. The CDR3 contains 15 residues. DNA of the CDR3: TGTGCCAGCAGCGTATGGGCAGGGGATAATGAAAAACTGTTTTTT. This codes for CASSVWAGDNEKLFF.

J is TRBJ2-3 and V is TRBV30, with a weak D call TRBD1 (6 bases). The V end lost 0 bases, the J end lost 4 bases, and 11 bases lay between the germline ends. The CDR3 runs 14 residues. Germline CDR1 and CDR2: GTSNPN and SVGIG (reference sequence). CDR3 in amino acids: CAWSVGQGPDTQYF. The DNA of the CDR3 is TGTGCCTGGAGTGTAGGTCAGGGGCCAGATACGCAGTATTTT.